Shown below are 26 T cell receptor beta chains from a single sample sequenced in a study of blood T cell repertoires in COVID-19. Sequenced by immunoSEQ multiplex PCR; TCRdb stores in-frame clones only, minus some. The repertoire holds 140,000 to 150,000 clones, with 80% to 90% as singletons. Material: peripheral blood. The receptors were gathered from a man younger than 30 with COVID-19, enrolled during active disease.

The genes are TRBV27 and TRBJ2-1; D perhaps matches TRBD2 (5 bases). CDR1 MNHEY and CDR2 SMNVEV come from the germline V gene (reference sequence). V shed 2 bases and J shed 2 bases, with 10 bases lying between them. The CDR3 is 15 residues long. The DNA of the CDR3 is TGTGCCAGCAGTTTAAGGTGGGAGACCTACAATGAGCAGTTCTTC. Amino acids: CASSLRWETYNEQFF.

The chain joins TRBV30 to TRBJ1-2; 7 bases line up with TRBD1. V gave up 3 bases and J gave up 1 base; unmatched junction bases: 8. The germline V gene has CDR1 GTSNPN and CDR2 SVGIG (reference sequence). The CDR3 consists of 15 residues. CDR3 in amino acids: CAWSVGQGVNYGYTF. CDR3 in DNA: TGTGCCTGGAGCGTTGGGCAGGGGGTTAACTATGGCTACACCTTC.

The count of this clone is one. V gene TRBV7-2 combines with J gene TRBJ1-4, with 9 positions matching TRBD1. The V gene's germline CDR1 is SGHTA and CDR2 FQGNSA. This CDR3 has 17 amino acids. After removal of 2 bases from V and 11 bases from J, the junction contained 15 bases not matched to a gene. CDR3 residues: CASSLSVNRGHMGKLFF. Here the CDR3 DNA reads TGTGCCAGCAGCTTAAGCGTTAACAGGGGGCATATGGGGAAACTGTTTTTT.

The chain uses TRBV19 and TRBJ1-1; no definite D call. This CDR3 has 12 residues. Germline assignment: CDR1 LNHDA and CDR2 SQIVND (reference sequence). Trimming took off 3 bases at V and 7 bases at J, with 9 bases between the two ends. This chain's CDR3 is CASSIGALEAFF. The CDR3 DNA sequence: TGTGCCAGTAGTATTGGAGCCCTTGAAGCTTTCTTT.

This chain uses TRBV10-2 with TRBJ1-1; tentative D call: TRBD1 (5 bases). Germline V gene data show CDR1 as WSHSY and CDR2 as SAAADI. Trimming pared 6 bases from V and 1 base from J, leaving 12 bases between. The CDR3 extends over 14 amino acids. The CDR3 region has the DNA TGCGCCAGCAGGCACGTCAGGGCGAACACTGAAGCTTTCTTT. Translation: CASRHVRANTEAFF.

V gene TRBV4-2 combines with J gene TRBJ2-7; D uncertain. Germline CDR1 and CDR2: LGHNA and YNFKEQ. V gave up 1 base and J gave up 6 bases, with 13 bases separating them. CDR3 size: 14 residues. The DNA for the CDR3 is TGTGCCAGCAGCCAAGCTACAGCTTTACGCGAGCAGTACTTC. It yields the protein CASSQATALREQYF.

The V and J genes are TRBV29-1 and TRBJ2-1; D is undetermined. From germline, CDR1 is SQVTM and CDR2 ANQGSEA. The CDR3 is made up of 13 amino acids. With 5 bases removed from V and 5 bases from J, the gap between germline ends came to 13 bases. The CDR3 DNA is TGCAGCGTTTTTAGCCTGAATAACAATGAGCAGTTCTTC. It yields the protein CSVFSLNNNEQFF.

This rearrangement joins TRBV27 to TRBJ2-2, with 8 positions matching TRBD1. This CDR3 has 19 residues. After removal of 6 bases from V and 7 bases from J, the junction contained 22 bases not matched to a gene. Germline loops: CDR1 MNHEY, CDR2 SMNVEV (reference sequence). For the CDR3, the DNA is TGTGCCAGCAGGCCCACATCCTCCAGGGGGCATAAGGTGGTCGGGGAGCTGTTTTTT. Translating it yields CASRPTSSRGHKVVGELFF.

This clone has a single count. The J gene is TRBJ1-2, the V gene TRBV27, with 7 bases aligning to TRBD1. The J segment lost 4 bases and the V segment lost 0 bases, leaving 5 bases of the junction unmatched. This CDR3 comprises 15 residues. Germline CDR1 and CDR2: MNHEY and SMNVEV (reference sequence). The CDR3 DNA reads as TGTGCCAGCAGTTTATCCCCGACAGGGAGCTATGGCTACACCTTC. The encoded protein is CASSLSPTGSYGYTF.

The chain employs TRBV9 and TRBJ2-3; TRBD2 matches 10 bases. V was clipped by 0 bases and J by 2 bases; unmatched bases: 12. The CDR3 sequence is 19 residues long. Germline V gene data show CDR1 as SGDLS and CDR2 as YYNGEE. The CDR3 loop reads CASSVEGSASGRHTDTQYF. CDR3 in DNA: TGTGCCAGCAGCGTAGAGGGTTCGGCTAGCGGGAGACACACAGATACGCAGTATTTT.

V usage is TRBV30 and J usage is TRBJ1-4, with D hard to call. Deletions cut 1 base from V and 5 bases from J, with 5 bases between. The germline gives CDR1 GTSNPN, CDR2 SVGIG (reference sequence). The CDR3 spans 12 residues. DNA for the CDR3: TGTGCCTGGAGTGGGAGGAATGAAAAACTGTTTTTT. It encodes CAWSGRNEKLFF. Based on the CDR3 plus reference TRBV30 and TRBJ1-4, the full variable domain is SQTIHQWPATLVQPVGSPLSLECTVEGTSNPNLYWYRQAAGRGLQLLFYSVGIGQISSEVPQNLSASRPQDRQFILSSKKLLLSDSGFYLCAWSGRNEKLFFGSGTQLSVL.

This sequence joins TRBV27 and TRBJ1-1; possible D gene TRBD1, 6 bases. V lost 4 bases to trimming and J lost 11 bases, with 17 bases between them. The CDR3 length is 13 residues. Germline V gene sequence: CDR1 MNHEY, CDR2 SMNVEV (reference sequence). CDR3: CASSSHRAFGAFF. As DNA, the CDR3 is TGTGCCAGCAGTTCTCACAGGGCCTTCGGGGCTTTCTTT.

This clone was seen just once. The chain uses TRBV5-1 and TRBJ2-7; tentatively, D is TRBD2 (5 bases). V was clipped by 2 bases and J by 1 base, with 7 bases between them. Germline CDR1 is SGHRS and CDR2 is YFSETQ. The CDR3 length is 13 residues. CDR3 in amino acids: CASSLAESYEQYF. As DNA, the CDR3 is TGCGCCAGCAGCTTAGCGGAATCCTACGAGCAGTACTTC.

The chain uses TRBV6-4 and TRBJ1-4; no clear D gene. This CDR3 is built from 14 residues. Trimming took off 6 bases at V and 11 bases at J, with 19 bases between the two ends. Germline CDR1 reads MRHNA; CDR2 reads SNTAGT. The CDR3 protein is CASRKEGISGKLFF. Written as DNA, the CDR3 is TGTGCCAGCAGAAAGGAAGGGATTTCGGGGAAACTGTTTTTT.

The chain recombines TRBV4-1 with TRBJ1-5, with D hard to call. Deletions cut 3 bases from V and 1 base from J, with 16 bases between. Germline V CDR1 and CDR2: MGHRA, YSYEKL. This CDR3 comprises 17 residues. The chain's CDR3 is CASSQFPTVESNQPQHF. The DNA for the CDR3 is TGCGCCAGCAGCCAGTTTCCTACCGTAGAGAGCAATCAGCCCCAGCATTTT.

V is TRBV5-4 and J is TRBJ1-2, with 7 bases fitting TRBD1. V lost 0 bases to trimming and J lost 7 bases; unmatched junction nucleotides: 6. CDR3 length: 14 amino acids. Per germline, CDR1 SGHNT and CDR2 YYREEE (reference sequence). CDR3 region: CASSLGAGGVGYTF. CDR3 in DNA: TGTGCCAGCAGCTTGGGGGCAGGGGGAGTTGGCTACACCTTC.

The rearrangement links TRBV9 to TRBJ2-7; 10 positions agree with TRBD1. The ends lost 2 bases at V and 9 bases at J; junction bases unmatched: 5. Looked up from germline, CDR1 is SGDLS and CDR2 is YYNGEE. The CDR3 has 13 amino acids. In nucleotides, the CDR3 is TGTGCCAGCAGCGTGGGACAGGGGAGTGTGCAGTACTTC. Translation: CASSVGQGSVQYF.

The chain combines TRBV27 with TRBJ1-2; D uncertain. From germline, CDR1 is MNHEY and CDR2 SMNVEV (reference sequence). Between the trimmed V and J ends, which lost 1 base and 0 bases, there was a span of 15 bases. The CDR3 has 17 amino acids. CDR3 DNA sequence: TGTGCCAGCAGTTTATTCGGGATCGGAGGAGCTAACTATGGCTACACCTTC. Protein product: CASSLFGIGGANYGYTF.

In DNA, the CDR3 is TGTGCCCCCCAACTCCGGGAGGCCAAAAACATTCAGTACTTC. As protein: CAPQLREAKNIQYF. The chain links TRBV11-2 to TRBJ2-4; D might be TRBD2 (6 bases). V lost 11 bases to trimming and J lost 1 base, with 15 bases between them. Germline V gives CDR1 SGHAT, CDR2 FQNNGV. This CDR3 contains 14 residues. The full variable domain, with the rest looked up from reference TRBV11-2 and TRBJ2-4, is EAGVAQSPRYKIIEKRQSVAFWCNPISGHATLYWYQQILGQGPKLLIQFQNNGVVDDSQLPKDRFSAERLKGVDSTLKIQPAKLEDSAVYLCAPQLREAKNIQYFGAGTRLSVL.

The chain couples TRBV5-6 to TRBJ2-3; 9 positions agree with TRBD1. The CDR3 runs to 14 residues. V lost 2 bases, J lost 4 bases, and 2 bases stayed unmatched. Germline-derived CDR1 and CDR2 are SGHDT and YYEEEE. CDR3 protein: CASSFGQGSDTQYF. CDR3 nucleotide sequence: TGTGCCAGCAGCTTCGGACAGGGGTCAGATACGCAGTATTTT.

V usage is TRBV4-1 and J usage is TRBJ2-1, with 7 positions matching TRBD1. J was trimmed by 4 bases and V by 4 bases; bases with no gene match: 7. Germline CDR1 reads MGHRA; CDR2 reads YSYEKL. The CDR3 has 15 amino acids. CDR3 in DNA: TGCGCCAGCAGCCGAGCCCTGGGACAGTACAATGAGCAGTTCTTC. As protein: CASSRALGQYNEQFF.

This chain connects TRBV19 to TRBJ1-6; D may be TRBD1 (6 bases). Germline CDR1 is LNHDA and CDR2 is SQIVND (reference sequence). Trimming cost V 5 bases and J 7 bases, with 24 bases left between them. The CDR3 length is 18 residues. CDR3 nucleotide sequence: TGTGCCAGTAGTTCACCGGGACACCCAACGTGGGGAAATTCACCCCTCCACTTT. This sequence encodes CASSSPGHPTWGNSPLHF.

The chain links TRBV4-1 to TRBJ1-1; D may be TRBD1 (5 bases). Germline assignment: CDR1 MGHRA and CDR2 YSYEKL. Trimming cost V 1 base and J 1 base, with 7 bases left between them. The CDR3 is made up of 14 amino acids. The CDR3 region is CASSQAGGNTEAFF. CDR3 sequence (DNA): TGCGCCAGCAGCCAAGCCGGGGGGAACACTGAAGCTTTCTTT.

This CDR3 is CASNPGQRPYEQYF. The CDR3 DNA is TGTGCCAGCAACCCGGGACAGAGACCCTACGAGCAGTACTTC. This chain uses TRBV6-2 or TRBV6-3 with TRBJ2-7; 7 positions agree with TRBD1. The length of the CDR3 is 14 residues. V lost 7 bases to trimming and J lost 2 bases; unmatched junction nucleotides: 8. Germline CDR1 reads MNHEY; CDR2 reads SVGEGT.

This chain connects TRBV28 to TRBJ1-5; D may be TRBD1 (6 bases). The V and J ends lost 4 bases and 0 bases respectively, with 10 bases between them. CDR3 length: 15 amino acids. Germline-derived CDR1 and CDR2 are MDHEN and SYDVKM. In DNA form, the CDR3 reads TGTGCCAGCAGTTCATACAGGGTTAGCAATCAGCCCCAGCATTTT. Translating gives CASSSYRVSNQPQHF.

This chain connects TRBV6-2 or TRBV6-3 to TRBJ2-3, with D uncertain. The germline CDR1 and CDR2 sequences are MNHEY and SVGEGT. V dropped 2 bases and J dropped 4 bases, with 10 bases sitting between them. This CDR3 region has 14 residues. The CDR3 DNA sequence: TGTGCCAGCAGTTACCTCTCGGTCTCAGATACGCAGTATTTT. Translation gives CASSYLSVSDTQYF.